The TCR beta chain under discussion was sequenced for a study of blood T cells in healthy people across ages. Study conclusions and caveats: Age brought a roughly linear fall in TCR beta diversity measured per million T cells.

Trimming removed 4 bases from V and 0 bases from J, with 10 bases in between. The CDR3 loop spans 13 amino acids. In germline, CDR1 is DFQATT, CDR2 SNEGSKA (reference sequence). A sample-barcoded 5' primer and a J-beta primer mix were used in a second PCR of about 6 to 11 cycles. A template-switch adaptor with 12 random nucleotides tagged each cDNA molecule. TCRdb recomputed calls from the 5' RACE reads with MiXCR, one row per CDR3 protein. Of approximately 800,000 distinct CDR3 sequences in the sample, 46% were seen once. Each individual donor underwent a draw of approximately 9.6 milliliters of peripheral blood. Every sample gave at least 5 micrograms of total RNA when it was extracted. Notes on this clonotype: Its antigen is not known.

The J gene is TRBJ2-7, the V gene TRBV20-1; no clear D. The sequence was obtained from an elderly man in good health. Material: blood. CDR3 sequence (DNA): TGCAGTGCTACCGTTGACAACTCCTACGAGCAGTACTTC. This translates into CSATVDNSYEQYF.